Following are 10 T cell receptor beta chains from one sample sequenced in a study of shared clonotypes between healthy human individuals. Repertoires were generated with immunoSEQ multiplex PCR, while TCRdb's copy carries only in-frame clones and drops some. The sample lists roughly 2,000,000 clones; over 85% were seen once. The naive CD8 population came from CD45RO-negative cells selected for CCR7, without terminally differentiated effector memory CD45RA+ cells. Sequencing was carried out using naive CD8+ T cells sorted from blood. The origin of the receptors is a young man in good health.

This clone appeared a single time. The genes are TRBV5-6 and TRBJ1-6, with 7 bases that match TRBD1. The CDR3 has 16 amino acids. Germline values: CDR1 SGHDT, CDR2 YYEEEE. With 4 bases clipped from V and 7 bases from J, the junction kept 11 bases outside the gene matches. Here the CDR3 DNA reads TGTGCCAGCAGCCAGAAACAGGGGAAGTGGAATTCACCCCTCCACTTT. Its translation: CASSQKQGKWNSPLHF.

This chain joins TRBV27 and TRBJ1-2, with 8 bases fitting TRBD1. V dropped 4 bases and J dropped 5; count of bases not matched to a gene: 9. Germline loops: CDR1 MNHEY, CDR2 SMNVEV (reference sequence). The CDR3 runs to 15 residues. The CDR3 DNA sequence: TGTGCCAGCAGTTCCGACAGGGGTAATGGATATGGCTACACCTTC. Protein sequence: CASSSDRGNGYGYTF.

The rearrangement joins TRBV28 to TRBJ2-1, with 8 bases matching TRBD2. The CDR3 is 17 residues long. The ends lost 6 bases at V and 9 bases at J; junction bases unmatched: 19. Germline lookup yields CDR1 MDHEN and CDR2 SYDVKM. The CDR3 coding sequence is TGTGCCAGCAGCTCTATACCGCGAGCGGGGGCCTTCTGTGAGCAGTTCTTC. Its translation: CASSSIPRAGAFCEQFF. Variable domain in full (rest from reference TRBV28 and TRBJ2-1): DVKVTQSSRYLVKRTGEKVFLECVQDMDHENMFWYRQDPGLGLRLIYFSYDVKMKEKGDIPEGYSVSREKKERFSLILESASTNQTSMYLCASSSIPRAGAFCEQFFGPGTRLTVL.

This clone has only one observation. V usage is TRBV28 and J usage is TRBJ2-7; a possible D gene is TRBD2 (6 bases). V was cut by 6 bases and J by 3 bases, with 21 bases left in between. This CDR3 is 16 amino acids long. In germline, CDR1 is MDHEN, CDR2 SYDVKM. The CDR3 nucleotides read TGTGCCAGCAGCCCCGGGGAGGTTTGGGAATACTACGAGCAGTACTTC. This sequence encodes CASSPGEVWEYYEQYF.

The CDR3 loop is CASSPVPYDRRGEQYF. The CDR3 coding sequence is TGTGCCAGCAGTCCCGTCCCCTACGACAGGAGGGGCGAGCAGTACTTC. The chain couples TRBV27 to TRBJ2-7; perhaps D is TRBD1 or TRBD2 (6 bases each). Germline V CDR1 and CDR2: MNHEY, SMNVEV (reference sequence). This CDR3 comprises 16 residues. Trimming removed 5 bases from V and 6 bases from J, with 23 bases in between.

V and J are TRBV7-9 and TRBJ1-4; D uncertain. V lost 10 bases and J 0 bases, leaving 18 bases between the germline ends. Germline CDR1 reads SEHNR; CDR2 reads FQNEAQ (reference sequence). CDR3 size: 16 residues. CDR3 sequence reads: CATSKIEFATNEKLFF. CDR3 nucleotides: TGTGCCACCTCTAAGATAGAGTTTGCAACTAATGAAAAACTGTTTTTT.

The J gene is TRBJ1-1, the V gene TRBV5-6; TRBD1 matches at 8 bases. The germline V gene encodes CDR1 SGHDT and CDR2 YYEEEE. V lost 4 bases and J lost 0; bases outside the gene matches: 11. The CDR3 is 17 residues long. CDR3 bases: TGTGCCAGCAGCCTCTGGACAGGGACTTCCATGAACACTGAAGCTTTCTTT. Amino acids: CASSLWTGTSMNTEAFF.

The chain joins TRBV1 to TRBJ1-1; the table calls TRBD1, which could not be checked here. TRBV1 is marked as a pseudogene. The CDR3 runs 14 residues. CDR3 sequence (DNA): TGCACCAGCAGCCAAGAGAAAGGGGTCACTGAAGCTTTCTTT. Its translation: CTSSQEKGVTEAFF.

CDR3 DNA: TGTGCCAGCAGCTTCCGGACCCTACACACAGATACGCAGTATTTT. Its translation is CASSFRTLHTDTQYF. This chain uses TRBV7-8 with TRBJ2-3, with D uncertain. The V gene's germline CDR1 is SGHVS and CDR2 FQNEAQ. The CDR3 extends over 15 amino acids. V was cut by 3 bases and J by 2 bases, with 12 bases left in between.

In the case of this clone: The junction shows a germline mismatch at one end, possibly a read error. The V and J genes are TRBV4-3 and TRBJ2-1; D gene unclear. CDR3 size: 15 residues. Germline CDR1 and CDR2: LGHNA and YSLEER. The CDR3 sequence: CASSKDSSSYNEQFF. Here the CDR3 DNA reads TGCGCCAGCAGCAAAGACTCAAGCTCCTACAATGAGCAGTTCTTC.